The clone carrying this T cell receptor beta chain was detected ten times or more. Its specificity is unknown. TCRdb re-derived calls from the 5' RACE reads in MiXCR, one entry per CDR3 protein. Among 400,000 or so distinct CDR3 sequences listed, about 6% were seen once. The sample is drawn from a study of T cells after yellow fever vaccination. Study-wide results and caveats: Booster samples showed a return of most primary-vaccination clones (approximately 95% CD4, approximately 88% CD8). The secondary T-cell response peaked on day 5, not day 15, but was weaker.

This CDR3 contains 13 residues. The V gene's germline CDR1 is DFQATT and CDR2 SNEGSKA (reference sequence). Trimming took 1 base from V and 8 from J; bases not matched to a gene: 6. The sequencing used PBMCs, collected 5 days after the yellow fever booster vaccination. The chain has TRBV20-1 and TRBJ2-3, with 7 positions matching TRBD2. The TCR originated in a man aged 30 to 39 who received the YFV17D yellow fever vaccine. The CDR3: CSARASGTSTQYF. The DNA of the CDR3 is TGCAGTGCTAGAGCAAGCGGGACGAGTACGCAGTATTTT.